The TCR beta chain described here comes from a study of blood T cell repertoires in COVID-19. Study context: Acute and convalescent COVID-19 samples came from the United States, Italy and Spain. In each case, the material was cDNA or gDNA derived from T cells, B-cell-depleted T cells, or PBMCs.

Adults between roughly 18 and 95 years of age took part from 24 US areas. Original handling: Researchers report that nucleated cell counts were estimated from reference gene primer amplification. Sequencing was performed with immunoSEQ multiplex PCR; in TCRdb, only in-frame clones are kept and a portion is missing. The DNA gave D and trimming, while V, J and clone size come from that table. The table records roughly 250,000 clones, 80% to 90% of them present only once. This CDR3 region has 13 residues. Trimming left V 8 bases short and J 1 base short, with 12 bases between. Germline V lookup: CDR1 PRHDT, CDR2 FYEKMQ (reference sequence).

This chain uses TRBV13 with TRBJ2-7; tentative D call: TRBD2 (7 bases). The specimen sequenced was PBMCs or T cells enriched from blood (not recorded which). The sequence was collected from a man between 35 and 55 years old who had recovered from COVID-19. CDR3 protein: CASGGAPSYEQYF. DNA of the CDR3: TGTGCCAGCGGGGGGGCTCCATCCTACGAGCAGTACTTC. Using reference TRBV13 and TRBJ2-7 for the parts outside the CDR3, the full variable domain is AAGVIQSPRHLIKEKRETATLKCYPIPRHDTVYWYQQGPGQDPQFLISFYEKMQSDKGSIPDRFSAQQFSDYHSELNMSSLELGDSALYFCASGGAPSYEQYFGPGTRLTVT.